Shown below are 11 T cell receptor beta chains from a single sample sequenced in a study of CD8+ T cells in alopecia areata. Extracted from the samples, RNA was reverse transcribed into cDNA to serve as the sequencing template. Repertoires were generated with immunoSEQ multiplex PCR, while TCRdb's copy carries only in-frame clones and drops some. The table lists 110,000 to 150,000 clones, 51% of them singletons. The sample was CD4+ T cells sorted from blood, taken at week 0. The receptor set was obtained from a human donor with alopecia areata.

This clone was observed a handful of times. This chain joins TRBV5-1 and TRBJ2-6; no firm D call. V lost 4 bases, J lost 0 bases, and 5 bases lay in between. The CDR3 extends over 14 amino acids. Germline CDR1 SGHRS, CDR2 YFSETQ. DNA for the CDR3: TGCGCCAGCAGCCGGGCCTCTGGGGCCAACGTCCTGACTTTC. Translated: CASSRASGANVLTF.

The chain joins TRBV18 to TRBJ2-3, with 12 positions matching TRBD2. Germline loops: CDR1 KGHSH, CDR2 LQKENI. CDR3 length equals 16 residues. With V trimmed by 5 bases and J by 5 bases, 8 bases remained unmatched. The CDR3 DNA sequence: TGTGCCAGCTCAACAAGACTAGCGGGAGTTGGAGATACGCAGTATTTT. Translation: CASSTRLAGVGDTQYF.

This chain links TRBV23-1 with TRBJ2-1; TRBD1 matches at 9 bases. TRBV23-1 falls under the ORF class, with uncertain function. There are 13 residues in the CDR3. V was clipped by 7 bases and J by 6 bases; unmatched bases: 4. CDR3 nucleotides: TGCGCCAGCACCTCGACAGGGGGCAATGAGCAGTTCTTC. It codes for CASTSTGGNEQFF.

This clone occurred a few times. The chain uses TRBV29-1 and TRBJ2-2, with 9 bases that match TRBD1. Losses at the gene ends were 6 bases for V and 3 bases for J; bases not matched to a gene: 5. This CDR3 is 14 amino acids long. Germline V lookup: CDR1 SQVTM, CDR2 ANQGSEA. The CDR3 reads CSVGGQGHTGELFF. The CDR3 coding sequence is TGCAGCGTCGGTGGACAGGGGCACACCGGGGAGCTGTTTTTT.

This clone was seen a handful of times. The V gene is TRBV30, the J gene TRBJ2-6; 8 nucleotides line up with TRBD1. Germline V gene lookup returns CDR1 GTSNPN and CDR2 SVGIG (reference sequence). J lost 2 bases, V lost 2 bases, and 14 bases had no gene match. The CDR3 covers 19 residues. As DNA, the CDR3 is TGTGCCTGGAGTACGCCGACAGGGGTCCCAGGTCCTGGGGCCAACGTCCTGACTTTC. Translating gives CAWSTPTGVPGPGANVLTF.

This chain connects TRBV10-2 to TRBJ1-4; 10 nucleotides agree with TRBD1. The CDR3 consists of 14 residues. V lost 4 bases to trimming and J lost 8 bases; unmatched junction nucleotides: 4. Germline values: CDR1 WSHSY, CDR2 SAAADI. The CDR3 spells CASSGQGASEKLFF. The CDR3 DNA sequence: TGCGCCAGCAGTGGACAGGGGGCCAGCGAAAAACTGTTTTTT.

This clone was seen a few times. This chain connects TRBV30 to TRBJ2-1; TRBD1 agrees at 7 bases. Looked up from germline, CDR1 is GTSNPN and CDR2 is SVGIG (reference sequence). Trimming took 7 bases from V and 2 from J; bases not matched to a gene: 5. The CDR3 is 13 residues long. The CDR3 nucleotides read TGTGCCTTAACAAGGGGGCCCTACAATGAGCAGTTCTTC. Amino acids: CALTRGPYNEQFF.

The V gene is TRBV19, the J gene TRBJ1-2; unclear D gene. Germline V gene lookup returns CDR1 LNHDA and CDR2 SQIVND (reference sequence). The ends were cut back, 4 bases at V and 3 bases at J, with 6 bases in the middle. This CDR3 spans 12 amino acids. The CDR3 sequence is CASSTLDYGYTF. The CDR3, as DNA: TGTGCCAGTAGTACCCTGGACTATGGCTACACCTTC.

The chain is built from TRBV5-1 and TRBJ2-7, with D unresolved. V was clipped by 1 base and J by 2 bases, with 10 bases between them. Germline CDR1 is SGHRS and CDR2 is YFSETQ. The CDR3 loop spans 14 amino acids. The CDR3 loop is CASSLKSLTYEQYF. The DNA of the CDR3 is TGCGCCAGCAGCTTGAAATCCCTCACCTACGAGCAGTACTTC.

The chain carries TRBV15 and TRBJ1-2, with D possibly matching TRBD1 (5 bases). This CDR3 has 14 amino acids. V lost 1 base, J lost 4 bases, and 10 bases lay in between. Germline V lookup: CDR1 LNHNV, CDR2 YYDKDF (reference sequence). CDR3 loop: CATSRVTGLYGYTF. The CDR3 region has the DNA TGTGCCACCAGCAGAGTGACGGGGCTCTATGGCTACACCTTC.

This clone has just a few counts. The chain recombines TRBV7-2 with TRBJ2-3; TRBD2 matches 10 bases. V shed 0 bases, J shed 2 bases, and the junction held 5 bases outside the gene matches. In germline, CDR1 is SGHTA, CDR2 FQGNSA. The CDR3 length is 17 residues. The CDR3 DNA sequence: TGTGCCAGCAGCTTAGCGGGAGCGGGAGGGCCCACAGATACGCAGTATTTT. Protein: CASSLAGAGGPTDTQYF. Filled out from reference TRBV7-2 and TRBJ2-3, the complete variable domain reads GAGVSQSPSNKVTEKGKDVELRCDPISGHTALYWYRQSLGQGLEFLIYFQGNSAPDKSGLPSDRFSAERTGGSVSTLTIQRTQQEDSAVYLCASSLAGAGGPTDTQYFGPGTRLTVL.